This TCR beta chain was obtained from a study of shared clonotypes between healthy human individuals. Study results and caveats: The naive CD4 repertoires of several donors were compared, and about 5% of clonotypes were shared.

Nashville, Tennessee was home to all donors, each a Caucasian adult. Points on this clone: Antigen specificity is unknown.

Sequencing used immunoSEQ multiplex PCR; TCRdb keeps in-frame clones, though not all of them. The sample holds over 1.5 million clones, about 98% seen once. This sequence was found in a man younger than 40 in good health. Sequencing used naive CD4+ T cells sorted from blood. Subset given: CD45RA+ positively selected.

Written as DNA, the CDR3 is TGTGCCAGCAGCCCGACAGCCTTAAACATTCAGTACTTC. This translates into CASSPTALNIQYF. The chain uses TRBV7-2 and TRBJ2-4; TRBD1 might be the D (5 bases). CDR3 length: 13 residues. Germline loops: CDR1 SGHTA, CDR2 FQGNSA. V was clipped by 5 bases and J by 6 bases, with 11 bases between them. Looking up the rest from reference TRBV7-2 and TRBJ2-4 gives the full variable domain: GAGVSQSPSNKVTEKGKDVELRCDPISGHTALYWYRQSLGQGLEFLIYFQGNSAPDKSGLPSDRFSAERTGGSVSTLTIQRTQQEDSAVYLCASSPTALNIQYFGAGTRLSVL.